The source of this TCR beta chain is a study of CD4 and CD8 cells across lung adenocarcinoma regions (dated by TCRdb to the late 2010s). Broadly, across the study: To look at intratumor heterogeneity in the T cell receptor repertoire, the study compared tumor centers against tumor margins.

The donors were patients who had localized lung adenocarcinoma, which is a subtype of non-small cell lung cancer. The samples were taken from the margins of localized lung adenocarcinomas. For TCR repertoire analysis, CD8+ T cells taken from tumor tissue were profiled apart from CD4+ T cells. This clonotype was counted a few times. Its antigen is still unknown. Base qualities are not recorded, but no much larger clone differs from it by a single base. The CDR3 sequence holds 15 residues, the cysteine and phenylalanine included. Only CDR3 DNA is held: 45 bases, read in frame from base 1. A distance of 11 bases separates the germline ends of V and J, which lose 2 bases and 4 bases respectively. CDR1 and CDR2 are drawn from the germline V gene: MNHNS, SASEGT. Preparation of the library involved PCR. TCRdb names HiSeq X Ten as the instrument used. TCRdb redid the processing of the public reads, applying fastp at Q25 and MiXCR, and retained in-frame beta chains. CDR3 protein duplicates are merged, each entry listing the most common genes and DNA. The sample table shows around 3,700 distinct CDR3 sequences, and 55% to 70% are seen once. 15% to 20% of the sample rests with the top ten.

This clonotype was sampled from a female donor with lung adenocarcinoma. The CD4 and CD8 labels of this study may be unreliable. The chain links TRBV6-1 with TRBJ2-2; TRBD1 is perhaps the D gene, given 5 matching bases. Sequenced material: CD8+ T cells from the margin of a lung tumor. The sample's cell subset or site, from its label and the paper: tumor margin region. The encoded CDR3 is CASSEWGRPTGELFF. The sequenced DNA: TGTGCCAGCAGTGAATGGGGCAGACCCACCGGGGAGCTGTTTTTT.